This T cell receptor beta chain was identified in a study of T cell repertoires in cytomegalovirus infection. MiXCR, applied by TCRdb to the reads, yields one record per CDR3 protein. The table records 600,000 to 800,000 distinct CDR3 sequences, 24% of them present only once. CDR1 and CDR2 (germline): SNHLY, FYNNEI. V was cut by 7 bases and J by 8 bases, with 15 bases left in between. This CDR3 has 14 residues. In its sample, this clonotype was seen a few times. This sequence joins TRBV2 and TRBJ1-6, with TRBD1 as a possible D gene (6 bases). This receptor was identified in a human donor in good health (CMV status not recorded). Some clones in this sample may be carry-over from other donors' samples. Sequencing was performed on CD8+ T cells from PBMCs. CDR3 loop: CASIGNRVDSPLHF. The CDR3 DNA is TGTGCCAGCATCGGGAACAGGGTGGATTCACCCCTCCACTTT.